This T cell receptor beta chain was obtained from a study of T-cell reconstitution after alpha-beta-depleted transplantation in children. During its preparation, the TCRbeta library received unique molecular identifiers. TCRdb used MiXCR to reprocess the PCR reads, holding one entry per CDR3 protein. The data show over 200,000 distinct CDR3 sequences, with approximately 9% seen just once and 6.2% held by the top ten. The CDR3 runs to 17 residues. V was pared by 3 bases and J by 0 bases, with 8 bases of the junction left unmatched. The germline CDR1 and CDR2 sequences are SGHTA and FQGNSA. This clonotype appeared a few times.

J is TRBJ2-5 and V is TRBV7-2; 9 nucleotides agree with TRBD2. The sequence derives from a human donor who donated a stem cell graft to a child with acute lymphoblastic leukemia. The sequenced sample was PBMCs from the stem cell graft donor, obtained from the stem cell graft. CDR3 DNA sequence: TGTGCCAGCAGCTTCCCCGCGGGGGGGCCTAACCAAGAGACCCAGTACTTC. Translation gives CASSFPAGGPNQETQYF.